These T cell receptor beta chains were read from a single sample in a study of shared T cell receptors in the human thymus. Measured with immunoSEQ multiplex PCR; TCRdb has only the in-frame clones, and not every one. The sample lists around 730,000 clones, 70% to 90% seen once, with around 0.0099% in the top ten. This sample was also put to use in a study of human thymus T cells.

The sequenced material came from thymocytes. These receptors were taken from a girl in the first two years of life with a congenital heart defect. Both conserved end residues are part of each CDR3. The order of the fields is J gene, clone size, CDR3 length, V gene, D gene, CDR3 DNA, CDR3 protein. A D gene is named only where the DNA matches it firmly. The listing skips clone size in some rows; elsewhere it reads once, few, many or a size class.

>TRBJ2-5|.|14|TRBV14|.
TGTGCCAGCAGCCGCCTTTCGGCAGGGGAGACCCAGTACTTC
CASSRLSAGETQYF
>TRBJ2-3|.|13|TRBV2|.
TGTGCCAGCAGTGAACCCGTAACAGATACGCAGTATTTT
CASSEPVTDTQYF
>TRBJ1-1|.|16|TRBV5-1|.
TGCGCCAGCAGGGCCACGGGTTCGGCGATGAACACTGAAGCTTTCTTT
CASRATGSAMNTEAFF
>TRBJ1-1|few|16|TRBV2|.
TGTGCCAGCAGTGAATTCTTCAAGGTTAGAGGCACTGAAGCTTTCTTT
CASSEFFKVRGTEAFF
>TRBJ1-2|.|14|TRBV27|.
TGTGCCAGCAGTTTTAGGCGGAACTTGGATGGCTACACCTTC
CASSFRRNLDGYTF
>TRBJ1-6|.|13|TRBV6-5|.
TGTGCCAGCTCCAAACAGGGAAACTCACCCCTCCACTTT
CASSKQGNSPLHF
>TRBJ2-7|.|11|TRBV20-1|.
TGCAGTGCACGACCGAACTACGAGCAGTACTTC
CSARPNYEQYF
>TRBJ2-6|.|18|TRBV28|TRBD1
TGTGCCAGCAGTTCCTTAGGACAGGGCCCTAGGGGGGCCAACGTCCTGACTTTC
CASSSLGQGPRGANVLTF
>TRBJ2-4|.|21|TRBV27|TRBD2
TGTGCCAGCAGTTTATCCCTACTAGCGGGGGCCCATGCCTCAGCCAAAAACATTCAGTACTTC
CASSLSLLAGAHASAKNIQYF
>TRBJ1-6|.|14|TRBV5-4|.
TGTGCCAGCAGCTCAGGGTTAGGTAATTCACCCCTCCACTTT
CASSSGLGNSPLHF